Shown below are 20 T cell receptor beta chains from a single sample sequenced in a study of shared clonotypes between healthy human individuals. Only in-frame clones appear in the TCRdb table, and some are missing; sequencing was by immunoSEQ multiplex PCR. The sample lists about 1 million clones; about 76% were seen once. Sequencing used memory CD4+ T cells sorted from blood. The subset here: CD45RA-negative fraction. Source of these receptors: a man between 18 and 35 years old in good health.

The genes are TRBV29-1 and TRBJ2-3, with 9 bases that match TRBD2. This CDR3 comprises 15 residues. Germline V gene lookup returns CDR1 SQVTM and CDR2 ANQGSEA. The junction had 4 bases not matched to a gene; V was cut back by 1 base and J by 2 bases. CDR3 amino acids: CSVEGAGGSTDTQYF. The CDR3 DNA is TGCAGCGTTGAAGGAGCGGGAGGTTCCACAGATACGCAGTATTTT.

The V gene is TRBV7-9, the J gene TRBJ1-4; the match to TRBD1 covers 7 bases. The CDR3 runs 15 residues. The germline V gene has CDR1 SEHNR and CDR2 FQNEAQ (reference sequence). The V segment lost 5 bases and the J segment 0 bases; nucleotides outside the gene matches: 3. The CDR3: CASSPGTATNEKLFF. Here the CDR3 DNA reads TGTGCCAGCAGCCCTGGGACAGCAACTAATGAAAAACTGTTTTTT.

The chain carries TRBV11-3 and TRBJ2-5; possible D gene TRBD2, 5 bases. The closer fit of TRBJ2-7 to the DNA end suggests the J call may be wrong. The CDR3 is made up of 15 amino acids. The germline CDR1 and CDR2 sequences are SGHNT and YENEEA. CDR3 sequence reads: CASSLSAESSYEQYF. DNA of the CDR3: TGTGCCAGCAGCTTATCAGCGGAGAGCTCCTACGAGCAGTACTTC.

The chain has TRBV7-2 and TRBJ2-1; 14 bases align to TRBD2. CDR3 size: 12 residues. The germline V gene has CDR1 SGHTA and CDR2 FQGNSA. V dropped 5 bases and J dropped 15; count of bases not matched to a gene: 3. CDR3 DNA: TGTGCCAGCAGCCAGACTAGCGGGAGGGTGTTCTTC. It is translated as CASSQTSGRVFF.

The chain recombines TRBV6-5 with TRBJ1-4; D is undetermined. The CDR3 consists of 13 residues. The ends were cut back, 0 bases at V and 11 bases at J, with 10 bases in the middle. The germline CDR1 and CDR2 sequences are MNHEY and SVGAGI. The CDR3 DNA reads as TGTGCCAGCAGTTACTCAGTACACGAGAAACTGTTTTTT. Its protein is CASSYSVHEKLFF.

The rearrangement uses TRBV28 and TRBJ2-7, with D possibly called TRBD1 or TRBD2 (7 bases each). V lost 5 bases, J lost 6 bases, and 38 bases lay in between. CDR3 length: 21 residues. The germline V gene has CDR1 MDHEN and CDR2 SYDVKM. CDR3 bases: TGTGCCAGCAGTCCCTCCGGGGGGCTCAGGTCAGGACAGGCCAAAATTGGCGAGCAGTACTTC. Its translation is CASSPSGGLRSGQAKIGEQYF.

CDR3 bases: TGTGCCAGCAGCTTGGCCTTAACTCAAGAGACCCAGTACTTC. Protein: CASSLALTQETQYF. The rearrangement links TRBV5-6 to TRBJ2-5; D is undetermined. This CDR3 is built from 14 residues. Germline loops: CDR1 SGHDT, CDR2 YYEEEE. V was clipped by 0 bases and J by 2 bases, with 8 bases between them.

This clone appeared once. The rearrangement joins TRBV27 to TRBJ1-5, with TRBD1 as a possible D gene (6 bases). This CDR3 region has 15 residues. The V end lost 7 bases, the J end lost 6 bases, and 19 bases lay between the germline ends. Germline V gene sequence: CDR1 MNHEY, CDR2 SMNVEV (reference sequence). The CDR3 DNA follows: TGTGCCAGCATAGAAACTGGGGGCGCCGGTCAGCCCCAGCATTTT. Amino acid sequence: CASIETGGAGQPQHF.

The V call is TRBV6-1, the J call TRBJ2-7; 8 nucleotides match TRBD1. The V gene's germline CDR1 is MNHNS and CDR2 SASEGT. CDR3 length: 16 amino acids. J was trimmed by 6 bases and V by 0 bases; bases with no gene match: 10. CDR3: CASSEALRTGRPEQYF. The DNA of the CDR3 is TGTGCCAGCAGTGAAGCGCTTAGGACAGGGCGACCCGAGCAGTACTTC.

The chain couples TRBV5-1 to TRBJ2-4; 10 bases align to TRBD1. Per germline, CDR1 SGHRS and CDR2 YFSETQ. The CDR3 extends over 13 amino acids. The V segment lost 0 bases and the J segment 11 bases; nucleotides outside the gene matches: 2. The CDR3 sequence is CASSLAGTGVQYF. The CDR3 DNA reads as TGCGCCAGCAGCTTGGCGGGGACAGGGGTTCAGTACTTC.

V and J are TRBV9 and TRBJ2-5; 8 nucleotides line up with TRBD1. In germline, CDR1 is SGDLS, CDR2 YYNGEE. V lost 0 bases, J lost 4 bases, and 5 bases stayed unmatched. The CDR3 contains 15 residues. CDR3 nucleotide sequence: TGTGCCAGCAGCGTAGGGACAGGGAAGAGAGAGACCCAGTACTTC. Translation gives CASSVGTGKRETQYF.

The table lists this clone with a few counts. This sequence joins TRBV7-2 and TRBJ2-1; D gene uncertain. V was cut by 8 bases and J by 2 bases, with 10 bases left in between. CDR1 is SGHTA and CDR2 is FQGNSA in the germline V gene. The CDR3 is 13 residues long. The CDR3 protein is CASVKGPYNEQFF. The CDR3 region has the DNA TGTGCCAGCGTAAAAGGACCCTACAATGAGCAGTTCTTC.

The CDR3 nucleotides read TGTGCCAGCAGTGAAGGAGTTCGCGAGACCCAGTACTTC. It translates to CASSEGVRETQYF. The V gene is TRBV6-1, the J gene TRBJ2-5, with unresolved D. V shed 1 base and J shed 5 bases, with 8 bases lying between them. The CDR3 has 13 amino acids. Looked up from germline, CDR1 is MNHNS and CDR2 is SASEGT.

The chain joins TRBV7-3 to TRBJ2-7, with no clear D. The CDR3 covers 15 residues. Trimming pared 5 bases from V and 2 bases from J, leaving 16 bases between. The V gene's germline CDR1 is SGHTA and CDR2 FQGTGA. The CDR3 sequence is CASSPSALQTYEQYF. As DNA, the CDR3 is TGTGCCAGCAGCCCAAGTGCGCTTCAAACCTACGAGCAGTACTTC.

The CDR3: CASITGGDEQYF. The CDR3 coding sequence is TGTGCCAGCATTACTGGGGGGGACGAGCAGTACTTC. The chain joins TRBV6-6 to TRBJ2-7, with 7 nucleotides matching TRBD2. CDR3 length equals 12 residues. The V segment lost 7 bases and the J segment 5 bases; nucleotides outside the gene matches: 5. CDR1 is MNHNY and CDR2 is SVGAGI in the germline V gene (reference sequence).

Here the CDR3 reads CASFGGTAKLFF. The CDR3 bases are TGCGCCAGCTTTGGGGGGACAGCTAAGCTGTTTTTT. V usage is TRBV10-2 and J usage is TRBJ2-2; D perhaps matches TRBD1 (7 bases). Deletions cut 8 bases from V and 12 bases from J, with 16 bases between. In germline, CDR1 is WSHSY, CDR2 SAAADI. CDR3 length: 12 residues.

This chain uses TRBV28 with TRBJ1-2, with 9 positions matching TRBD1. The junction had 12 bases not matched to a gene; V was cut back by 4 bases and J by 9 bases. CDR1 is MDHEN and CDR2 is SYDVKM in the germline V gene. The CDR3 runs to 15 residues. The CDR3 DNA sequence: TGTGCCAGCAGTTCGACCGGGACAGGGAACGAACGCTACACCTTC. Residues: CASSSTGTGNERYTF.

This chain joins TRBV21-1 and TRBJ2-7. TRBV21-1 is marked as a pseudogene. The CDR3 runs 12 residues. The CDR3 region has the DNA TGTGCCAGCAGTCGGCTTGCCTACGAGCAGTACTTC. This gives the protein CASSRLAYEQYF.

The gene calls are TRBV28 and TRBJ1-1, with 7 positions matching TRBD1. The CDR3 runs to 16 residues. V shed 2 bases, J shed 6 bases, and the junction held 12 bases outside the gene matches. Germline V gives CDR1 MDHEN, CDR2 SYDVKM. CDR3: CASSLRVDRVVAEAFF. The CDR3 region has the DNA TGTGCCAGCAGTTTAAGGGTTGACAGGGTTGTGGCTGAAGCTTTCTTT. Full variable domain (outside the CDR3, taken from reference TRBV28 and TRBJ1-1): DVKVTQSSRYLVKRTGEKVFLECVQDMDHENMFWYRQDPGLGLRLIYFSYDVKMKEKGDIPEGYSVSREKKERFSLILESASTNQTSMYLCASSLRVDRVVAEAFFGQGTRLTVV.

V gene TRBV15 combines with J gene TRBJ1-3; D might be TRBD1 (5 bases). Trimming took off 0 bases at V and 2 bases at J, with 8 bases between the two ends. The V gene's germline CDR1 is LNHNV and CDR2 YYDKDF (reference sequence). This CDR3 has 15 amino acids. The CDR3 DNA sequence: TGTGCCACCAGCAGAGACAGGGTAACTGGAAACACCATATATTTT. It encodes CATSRDRVTGNTIYF.